These 26 T cell receptor beta chains were all obtained from the same sample, sequenced in a study of shared clonotypes between healthy human individuals. Produced via immunoSEQ multiplex PCR; TCRdb's table is partial and in-frame only. The sample yields some 1,100,000 clones, approximately 80% seen once. Material for sequencing was memory CD4+ T cells from PBMCs. Subset meaning: CD45RA-negative fraction. The receptors were gathered from a man between 18 and 35 years old in good health. Some clones in this sample may be carry-over from other donors' samples.

The CDR3 DNA sequence: TGTGCCAGCTCACCGGAGATTTTGGAGGGGAACACTGAAGCTTTCTTT. Amino acid sequence: CASSPEILEGNTEAFF. The V gene is TRBV18, the J gene TRBJ1-1; no clear D gene. Germline V lookup: CDR1 KGHSH, CDR2 LQKENI. V lost 3 bases to trimming and J lost 1 base, with 15 bases between them. The CDR3 length is 16 residues.

The chain links TRBV6-6 to TRBJ1-3; D gene uncertain. Trimming shortened V by 6 bases and J by 2 bases, and 11 bases separated the two germline ends. Germline V gene data show CDR1 as MNHNY and CDR2 as SVGAGI (reference sequence). The CDR3 loop spans 14 amino acids. The CDR3 coding sequence is TGTGCCAGCAGGGAATCAGCCACTGGAAACACCATATATTTT. Its protein is CASRESATGNTIYF.

This chain joins TRBV27 and TRBJ1-5, with TRBD1 matching over 10 bases. V gave up 8 bases and J gave up 7 bases; unmatched junction bases: 8. Germline CDR1 MNHEY, CDR2 SMNVEV (reference sequence). The CDR3 covers 14 residues. The CDR3 here is CASSWTGGWQPQHF. DNA for the CDR3: TGTGCCAGCTCATGGACAGGGGGTTGGCAGCCCCAGCATTTT.

This chain links TRBV4-2 with TRBJ2-1; possibly TRBD1 for D (6 bases). V lost 3 bases and J lost 10, with 13 bases in between. The CDR3 spans 13 residues. Germline V lookup: CDR1 LGHNA, CDR2 YNFKEQ. As DNA, the CDR3 is TGTGCCAGCAGCCAGAACAGGGTCCGGGAGCAGTTCTTC. Translating it yields CASSQNRVREQFF.

J is TRBJ1-2 and V is TRBV4-1; 7 bases agree with TRBD1. Germline CDR1 is MGHRA and CDR2 is YSYEKL. The CDR3 length is 16 residues. The junction had 18 bases not matched to a gene; V was cut back by 4 bases and J by 10 bases. CDR3 protein: CASSLSNHRDSLSYTF. CDR3 nucleotide sequence: TGCGCCAGCAGCCTAAGCAATCACCGGGACAGTCTCTCCTACACCTTC.

The genes are TRBV14 and TRBJ2-7; D is possibly TRBD2 (7 bases). The CDR3 is made up of 18 amino acids. V gave up 0 bases and J gave up 0 bases, with 18 bases separating them. Germline V gene data show CDR1 as SGHDN and CDR2 as FVKESK. This chain's CDR3 is CASSQDFGGPSNSYEQYF. For the CDR3, the DNA is TGTGCCAGCAGCCAAGACTTCGGGGGGCCGAGCAACTCCTACGAGCAGTACTTC.

This chain joins TRBV5-1 and TRBJ2-3; 7 bases line up with TRBD2. The CDR3 has 14 amino acids. V lost 3 bases, J lost 1 base, and 2 bases stayed unmatched. From germline, CDR1 is SGHRS and CDR2 YFSETQ. CDR3 in DNA: TGCGCCAGCAGCTGGGGACTACGCACAGATACGCAGTATTTT. This gives the protein CASSWGLRTDTQYF. The full variable domain, in which reference TRBV5-1 and TRBJ2-3 provide the parts outside the CDR3, is KAGVTQTPRYLIKTRGQQVTLSCSPISGHRSVSWYQQTPGQGLQFLFEYFSETQRNKGNFPGRFSGRQFSNSRSEMNVSTLELGDSALYLCASSWGLRTDTQYFGPGTRLTVL.

This clone was recorded many times. V and J are TRBV7-2 and TRBJ1-1; the D gene is possibly TRBD1 (6 bases). CDR1 is SGHTA and CDR2 is FQGNSA in the germline V gene. The length of the CDR3 is 15 residues. Trimming removed 1 base at V and 7 bases at J, with 16 bases between. The CDR3 sequence is CASSLGVTEGGEAFF. The DNA of the CDR3 is TGTGCCAGCAGCTTAGGAGTCACCGAGGGGGGTGAAGCTTTCTTT.

This rearrangement joins TRBV6-6 to TRBJ2-1, with 10 bases lining up with TRBD2. This CDR3 is 14 amino acids long. The germline CDR1 and CDR2 sequences are MNHNY and SVGAGI (reference sequence). V dropped 6 bases and J dropped 9; count of bases not matched to a gene: 8. CDR3 coding DNA: TGTGCCAGCAGCCCCGCTAGCGGGAGTGCTGAGCAGTTCTTC. It yields the protein CASSPASGSAEQFF.

As for this clone: In the same sample, other DNA sequences code for this CDR3. The rearrangement uses TRBV5-1 and TRBJ2-1, with 10 positions matching TRBD2. Germline V CDR1 and CDR2: SGHRS, YFSETQ. The CDR3 runs 15 residues. V shed 0 bases, J shed 4 bases, and the junction held 1 base outside the gene matches. This CDR3 reads CASSLGLAGYNEQFF. CDR3 in DNA: TGCGCCAGCAGCTTGGGACTAGCGGGTTACAATGAGCAGTTCTTC.

The V call is TRBV2, the J call TRBJ2-2; 10 bases match TRBD1. There are 15 residues in the CDR3. Germline V gives CDR1 SNHLY, CDR2 FYNNEI. Trimming took 7 bases from V and 8 from J; bases not matched to a gene: 10. DNA for the CDR3: TGTGCCAGCATTTACGAAGACAGGGGGCAGGGGGAGCTGTTTTTT. It translates to CASIYEDRGQGELFF.

V gene TRBV5-6 combines with J gene TRBJ2-5; D is unclear. Trimming removed 3 bases at V and 1 base at J, with 13 bases between. The germline V gene has CDR1 SGHDT and CDR2 YYEEEE. CDR3 length: 15 residues. This chain's CDR3 is CASSWRPAAQETQYF. CDR3 nucleotide sequence: TGTGCCAGCAGCTGGCGGCCGGCAGCCCAAGAGACCCAGTACTTC.

A few counts support this clone. The V call is TRBV19, the J call TRBJ2-4, with D uncertain. Trimming left V 0 bases short and J 5 bases short, with 11 bases between. CDR1 is LNHDA and CDR2 is SQIVND in the germline V gene (reference sequence). The CDR3 length is 15 residues. In DNA form, the CDR3 reads TGTGCCAGTAGTATAGATTATGTACGGGAAAACATTCAGTACTTC. It is translated as CASSIDYVRENIQYF.

V is TRBV2 and J is TRBJ2-3, with 10 bases matching TRBD2. CDR3 length: 15 amino acids. Trimming took 6 bases from V and 5 from J; bases not matched to a gene: 8. Germline V gene data show CDR1 as SNHLY and CDR2 as FYNNEI. CDR3 nucleotides: TGTGCCAGCAGCCCCGGGGTAGCGGGAGGAGATACGCAGTATTTT. It translates to CASSPGVAGGDTQYF.

This clone was recorded a few times. V usage is TRBV5-4 and J usage is TRBJ1-2, with 7 bases aligning to TRBD1. Germline-derived CDR1 and CDR2 are SGHNT and YYREEE (reference sequence). The CDR3 consists of 17 residues. The V gene end was trimmed by 4 bases and the J gene end by 3 bases; junction bases not matched to a gene: 15. The DNA for the CDR3 is TGTGCCAGCAGCGCCGGACAGGTCGGCTTGCGAGACTATGGCTACACCTTC. Its translation is CASSAGQVGLRDYGYTF.

On this clone itself: Other DNA sequences in this sample translate to the same CDR3. V usage is TRBV15 and J usage is TRBJ1-3; no definite D call. The CDR3 is made up of 12 amino acids. V lost 1 base and J lost 4, with 2 bases in between. Germline V CDR1 and CDR2: LNHNV, YYDKDF (reference sequence). CDR3 sequence reads: CATSRGGNTIYF. CDR3 DNA sequence: TGTGCCACCAGCAGAGGAGGAAACACCATATATTTT.

There are a few counts of this clone. Other DNA sequences in the same sample also yield this CDR3. This chain connects TRBV2 to TRBJ2-7, with no clear D. The CDR3 runs to 14 residues. Germline CDR1 and CDR2: SNHLY and FYNNEI. The V and J ends lost 4 bases and 2 bases respectively, with 12 bases between them. CDR3 coding DNA: TGTGCCAGCAGTGTAACGTTCGGGCCCTACGAGCAGTACTTC. It codes for CASSVTFGPYEQYF.

J is TRBJ2-2 and V is TRBV7-8; D is possibly TRBD1 or TRBD2 (5 bases each). Trimming removed 3 bases from V and 7 bases from J, with 21 bases in between. Germline-derived CDR1 and CDR2 are SGHVS and FQNEAQ. The CDR3 spans 17 residues. CDR3 loop: CASSLSLGRGYGGELFF. In DNA form, the CDR3 reads TGTGCCAGCAGCTTGAGTCTGGGTCGGGGCTATGGCGGGGAGCTGTTTTTT.

This clone was observed a handful of times. The chain couples TRBV18 to TRBJ2-6; no clear D. Germline CDR1 reads KGHSH; CDR2 reads LQKENI. V shed 0 bases and J shed 0 bases, with 3 bases lying between them. The CDR3 consists of 15 residues. The CDR3, as DNA: TGTGCCAGCTCACCACCAAACTCTGGGGCCAACGTCCTGACTTTC. Translated, it gives CASSPPNSGANVLTF.

The chain carries TRBV7-3 and TRBJ2-1, with 11 bases identical to TRBD2. The V gene's germline CDR1 is SGHTA and CDR2 FQGTGA. This CDR3 is built from 15 residues. V was pared by 6 bases and J by 6 bases, with 7 bases of the junction left unmatched. The CDR3 region has the DNA TGTGCCAGCAGGTCAACTAGCGGGAGTCCCAATGAGCAGTTCTTC. As protein: CASRSTSGSPNEQFF. Combining the CDR3 with reference TRBV7-3 and TRBJ2-1 gives the whole variable domain GAGVSQTPSNKVTEKGKYVELRCDPISGHTALYWYRQSLGQGPEFLIYFQGTGAADDSGLPNDRFFAVRPEGSVSTLKIQRTERGDSAVYLCASRSTSGSPNEQFFGPGTRLTVL.

The rearrangement joins TRBV10-3 to TRBJ2-1; 12 nucleotides agree with TRBD2. Germline lookup yields CDR1 ENHRY and CDR2 SYGVKD. CDR3 length equals 18 residues. J was trimmed by 0 bases and V by 3 bases; bases with no gene match: 6. The CDR3 nucleotides read TGTGCCATCAGTGATCTAGCGGGAGGGTTGAGCTCCTACAATGAGCAGTTCTTC. Protein product: CAISDLAGGLSSYNEQFF.

The chain uses TRBV28 and TRBJ2-3; TRBD2 agrees at 13 bases. The V gene end was trimmed by 11 bases and the J gene end by 6 bases; junction bases not matched to a gene: 8. From germline, CDR1 is MDHEN and CDR2 SYDVKM. The CDR3 has 14 amino acids. The chain's CDR3 is CAATSGRGQDTQYF. CDR3 nucleotides: TGTGCCGCTACTAGCGGGAGGGGTCAGGATACGCAGTATTTT. Variable domain in full (rest from reference TRBV28 and TRBJ2-3): DVKVTQSSRYLVKRTGEKVFLECVQDMDHENMFWYRQDPGLGLRLIYFSYDVKMKEKGDIPEGYSVSREKKERFSLILESASTNQTSMYLCAATSGRGQDTQYFGPGTRLTVL.

This clone showed up just once. V gene TRBV14 combines with J gene TRBJ2-5; D is perhaps TRBD1 (5 bases). CDR1 is SGHDN and CDR2 is FVKESK in the germline V gene. Trimming cost V 3 bases and J 4 bases, with 18 bases left between them. The CDR3 is made up of 16 amino acids. CDR3 DNA sequence: TGTGCCAGCAGCCATTCCCAGGGTCCAGGGCGAGAGACCCAGTACTTC. Amino acid sequence: CASSHSQGPGRETQYF.

The chain carries TRBV11-2 and TRBJ2-3; D is ambiguous. The CDR3 consists of 17 residues. Germline V gives CDR1 SGHAT, CDR2 FQNNGV. Trimming stripped 2 bases from V and 6 bases from J, with 21 bases between. The CDR3 spells CASSLKKGFTEPDTQYF. Here the CDR3 DNA reads TGTGCCAGCAGCTTAAAAAAAGGATTTACAGAGCCCGATACGCAGTATTTT.

The chain carries TRBV5-6 and TRBJ2-7; D possibly matches TRBD1 or TRBD2 (5 bases each). Germline V gene sequence: CDR1 SGHDT, CDR2 YYEEEE. V was cut by 3 bases and J by 5 bases, with 18 bases left in between. The CDR3 runs to 15 residues. The CDR3 sequence: CASSYEGWDSHEQYF. The DNA for the CDR3 is TGTGCCAGCAGCTACGAGGGGTGGGATTCCCACGAGCAGTACTTC.

A note on this clone: Distinct nucleotide sequences in the sample also encode this CDR3. The chain links TRBV7-2 to TRBJ2-7; a weak D match, TRBD1 (6 bases). In germline, CDR1 is SGHTA, CDR2 FQGNSA. CDR3 length: 14 amino acids. The germline V and J ends were trimmed by 1 base and 3 bases, with 10 bases remaining between them. The DNA for the CDR3 is TGTGCCAGCAGCTTAGGCCAGGGGTACTACGAGCAGTACTTC. Encoded protein: CASSLGQGYYEQYF.